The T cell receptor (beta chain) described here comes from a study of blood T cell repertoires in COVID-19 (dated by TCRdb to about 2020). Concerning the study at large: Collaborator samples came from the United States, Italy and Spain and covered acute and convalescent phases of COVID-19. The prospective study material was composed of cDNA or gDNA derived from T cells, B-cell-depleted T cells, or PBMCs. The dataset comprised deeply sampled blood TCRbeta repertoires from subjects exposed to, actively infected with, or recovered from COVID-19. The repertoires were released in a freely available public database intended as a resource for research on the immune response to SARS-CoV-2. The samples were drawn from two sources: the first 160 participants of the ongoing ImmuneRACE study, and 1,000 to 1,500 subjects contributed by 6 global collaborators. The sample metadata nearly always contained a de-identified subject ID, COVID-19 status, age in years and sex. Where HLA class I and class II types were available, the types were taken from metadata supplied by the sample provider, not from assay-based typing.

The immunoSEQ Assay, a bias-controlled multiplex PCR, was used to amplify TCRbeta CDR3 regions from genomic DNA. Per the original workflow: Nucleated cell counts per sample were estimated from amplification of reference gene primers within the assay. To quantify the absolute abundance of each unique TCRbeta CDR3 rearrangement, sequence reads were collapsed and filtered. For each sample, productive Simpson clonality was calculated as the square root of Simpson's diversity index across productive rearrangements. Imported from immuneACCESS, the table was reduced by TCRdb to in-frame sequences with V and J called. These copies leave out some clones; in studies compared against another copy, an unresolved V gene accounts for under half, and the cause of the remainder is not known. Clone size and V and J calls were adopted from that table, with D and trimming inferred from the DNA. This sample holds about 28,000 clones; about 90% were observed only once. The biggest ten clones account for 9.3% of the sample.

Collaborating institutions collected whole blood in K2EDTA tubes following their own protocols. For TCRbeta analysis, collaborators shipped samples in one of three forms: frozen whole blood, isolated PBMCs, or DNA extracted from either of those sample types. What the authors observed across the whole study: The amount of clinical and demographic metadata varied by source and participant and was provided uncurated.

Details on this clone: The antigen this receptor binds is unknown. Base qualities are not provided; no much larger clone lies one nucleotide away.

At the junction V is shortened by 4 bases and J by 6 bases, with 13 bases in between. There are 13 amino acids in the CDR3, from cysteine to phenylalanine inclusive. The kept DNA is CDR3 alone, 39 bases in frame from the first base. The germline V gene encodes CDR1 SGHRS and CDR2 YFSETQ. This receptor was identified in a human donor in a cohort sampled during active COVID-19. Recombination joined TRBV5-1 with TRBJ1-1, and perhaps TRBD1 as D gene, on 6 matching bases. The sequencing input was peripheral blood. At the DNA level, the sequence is TGCGCCAGCAGCGTCGCAGGGGATTCTGAAGCTTTCTTT. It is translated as CASSVAGDSEAFF.